The entry below describes one T cell receptor (beta chain). Its target is unknown. A second 7 to 11 cycle PCR used barcoded and J-beta primers. One entry per CDR3 protein, called by TCRdb with MiXCR from the 5' RACE reads. The table records about 1.6 million distinct CDR3 sequences, about 32% of them present only once. These data come from a study of blood T cells in healthy people across ages. General study findings and limits: When one million T cells were used, diversity estimates were thought to be underestimates.

The sequence was collected from a woman in her 30s in good health. Source material: blood.

The CDR3 DNA reads TGTGCCAGCAGCTTAGTACGGGGGAGAAGGACAGATACGCAGTATTTT. This encodes CASSLVRGRRTDTQYF. This chain links TRBV7-9 with TRBJ2-3, with D possibly matching TRBD2 (6 bases). Germline loops: CDR1 SEHNR, CDR2 FQNEAQ (reference sequence). This CDR3 is 16 amino acids long. Trimming removed 1 base at V and 3 bases at J, with 14 bases between. The full variable domain, completed using reference TRBV7-9 and TRBJ2-3, is DTGVSQNPRHKITKRGQNVTFRCDPISEHNRLYWYRQTLGQGPEFLTYFQNEAQLEKSRLLSDRFSAERPKGSFSTLEIQRTEQGDSAMYLCASSLVRGRRTDTQYFGPGTRLTVL.